This note documents a single T cell receptor beta chain sequence. This CDR3 comprises 15 residues. Germline V gene lookup returns CDR1 SEHNR and CDR2 FQNEAQ (reference sequence). V was clipped by 8 bases and J by 2 bases; unmatched bases: 12. The data are from a study of blood T cell repertoires in COVID-19. Across the study: Researchers got acute and convalescent COVID-19 samples from the United States, Italy and Spain. The cDNA or gDNA used as material had been derived from T cells, B-cell-depleted T cells, or PBMCs.

Original handling: Amplified reference gene primers provided the basis for estimating nucleated cell counts. The data were produced by immunoSEQ multiplex PCR, yet TCRdb's version contains in-frame clones alone and is incomplete. That table gives V, J and clone size, and the DNA gave D and trimming. This sample yields roughly 160,000 clones, of which 70% to 90% are seen a single time; 0.99% belongs to the top ten. The gene calls are TRBV7-9 and TRBJ2-7, with 7 positions matching TRBD1. The sequence was obtained from a man in his late teens or twenties with acute or convalescent COVID-19. The source material was peripheral blood. This CDR3 is CASAGGDRRPYEQYF. The CDR3 bases are TGTGCCAGCGCCGGTGGGGACAGACGCCCCTACGAGCAGTACTTC. The entire variable domain, with the rest obtained from reference TRBV7-9 and TRBJ2-7, is as follows: DTGVSQNPRHKITKRGQNVTFRCDPISEHNRLYWYRQTLGQGPEFLTYFQNEAQLEKSRLLSDRFSAERPKGSFSTLEIQRTEQGDSAMYLCASAGGDRRPYEQYFGPGTRLTVT.